Given below is one T cell receptor beta chain in context. This table comes from immunoSEQ multiplex PCR, and its TCRdb copy is limited to in-frame clones, with some not included. The sample includes some 34,000 clones, 76% of them seen just once. These data come from a study of STAT5B mutations in CD4+ large granular lymphocyte leukemia. Healthy controls were blood donor buffy coats. Unmatched junction bases numbered 2, after V lost 0 bases and J lost 5 bases. Germline V gene data show CDR1 as LNHNV and CDR2 as YYDKDF (reference sequence). CDR3 length: 14 amino acids. This TCR came from a human donor in good health. Sequenced sample: CD4+ T cells from blood buffy coats. The rearrangement links TRBV15 to TRBJ2-5, with 8 bases that match TRBD1. Written as DNA, the CDR3 is TGTGCCACCAGCAGAGACAGGGGGCGGGAGACCCAGTACTTC. Translation: CATSRDRGRETQYF.